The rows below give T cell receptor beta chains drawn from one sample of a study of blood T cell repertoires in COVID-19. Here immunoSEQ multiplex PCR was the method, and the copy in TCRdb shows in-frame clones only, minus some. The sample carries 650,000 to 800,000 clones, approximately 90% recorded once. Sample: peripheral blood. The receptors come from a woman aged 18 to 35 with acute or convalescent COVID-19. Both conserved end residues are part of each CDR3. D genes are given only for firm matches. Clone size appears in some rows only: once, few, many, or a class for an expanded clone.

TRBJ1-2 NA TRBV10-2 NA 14 TGCGCCAGCAGTGAGTTGAGCCCAAACTATGGCTACACCTTC CASSELSPNYGYTF
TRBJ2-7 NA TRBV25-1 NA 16 TGTGCCAGCAGTGAAGGTCTCTACGGACAGCTCTACGAGCAGTACTTC CASSEGLYGQLYEQYF
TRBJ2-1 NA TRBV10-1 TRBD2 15 TGCGCCAGCAGTGAGGGGCTAGCGGGGCCCAATGAGCAGTTCTTC CASSEGLAGPNEQFF
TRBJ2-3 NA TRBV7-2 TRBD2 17 TGTGCCAGCAGCTTAGAGGACTGGCGGGGGGACTCAGATACGCAGTATTTT CASSLEDWRGDSDTQYF
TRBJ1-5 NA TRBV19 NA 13 TGTGCCAGTAGTATGCAGAGGCGTCAGCCCCAGCATTTT CASSMQRRQPQHF
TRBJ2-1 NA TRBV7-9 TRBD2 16 TGTGCCAGCAGCTCCCCCGGCGGGGGGATACTGAATGAGCAGTTCTTC CASSSPGGGILNEQFF
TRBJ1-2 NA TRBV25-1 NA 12 TGTGCCAGCAGTGAAAATGGGGGCAGCTACACCTTC CASSENGGSYTF
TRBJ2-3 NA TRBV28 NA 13 TGTGCCAGCAATCCCACAGGGCCAGATACGCAGTATTTT CASNPTGPDTQYF
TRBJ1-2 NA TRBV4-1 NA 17 TGCGCCAGCAGCCCCCCGAACCCCCTCCGGACACCGTATGGCTACACCTTC CASSPPNPLRTPYGYTF
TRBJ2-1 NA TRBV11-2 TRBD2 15 TGTGCCAGCAGCTGGCTGCGGACTAGGGAGGATGAGCAGTTCTTC CASSWLRTREDEQFF
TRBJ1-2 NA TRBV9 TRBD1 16 TGTGCCAGCAGCGTAGCCCAAAAAGGGACAGGGAATGGCTACACCTTC CASSVAQKGTGNGYTF
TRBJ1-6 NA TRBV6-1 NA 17 TGTGCCAGCAGTGCCTCCCCACCGACAGGCATCAATTCACCCCTCCACTTT CASSASPPTGINSPLHF
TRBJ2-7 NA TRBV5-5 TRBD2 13 TGTGCCAGCAGCTTGGGATTAGCGGGTAGGAAGTACTTC CASSLGLAGRKYF
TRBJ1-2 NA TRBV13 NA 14 TGTGCCAGCAGCTGGCTGACACGCAACTATGGCTACACCTTC CASSWLTRNYGYTF
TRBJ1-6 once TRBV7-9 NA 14 TGTGCCAGCAGTAGAGCCTGGCGGAGGTCACCCCTCCACTTT CASSRAWRRSPLHF
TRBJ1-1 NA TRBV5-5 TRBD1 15 TGTGCCAGCAGCTCAGGGACAGGGGAGCCCACTGAAGCTTTCTTT CASSSGTGEPTEAFF
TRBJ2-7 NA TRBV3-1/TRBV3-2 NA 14 TGTGCCAGCAGCCCCGGTCAGGGGGGCTACGAGCAGTACTTC CASSPGQGGYEQYF